This TCR beta chain was found in a study of blood T cell repertoires in COVID-19. About the study: PBMCs, B-cell-depleted T cells, or T cells were the source of the cDNA or gDNA that made up the material.

This CDR3 has 14 amino acids. Germline V gene sequence: CDR1 LGHDT, CDR2 YNNKEL (reference sequence). V shed 4 bases and J 7 bases; nucleotides not matched to a gene: 5. The data were produced by immunoSEQ multiplex PCR, yet TCRdb's version contains in-frame clones alone and is incomplete. This sample has under 400,000 clones; around 87% occur once, and the top ten carry more than 9%. Patients of the Seattle cohort, enrolled during active infection, were followed longitudinally. The specimen was peripheral blood. The receptor was isolated from a woman aged 25 to 39 with COVID-19, enrolled during active disease. The chain is built from TRBV3-1 (or the pseudogene TRBV3-2) and TRBJ2-2, with 8 nucleotides matching TRBD1. The CDR3 loop reads CASSPYRGSGELFF. As DNA, the CDR3 is TGTGCCAGCAGCCCCTACAGGGGGAGCGGGGAGCTGTTTTTT.